The next 2 T cell receptor beta chains were all read from a single sample in a study of CXCR4 blockade with PD-1 therapy in pancreatic cancer. TCRdb keeps only in-frame clones here, not all; method: immunoSEQ multiplex PCR. Of roughly 18,000 clones in the sample, around 72% were seen once. Sequencing used tumor tissue. These receptors came from a human donor with pancreatic ductal adenocarcinoma.

This clone showed up just a few times. The chain links TRBV28 to TRBJ2-7; 11 bases fit TRBD2. The germline gives CDR1 MDHEN, CDR2 SYDVKM. Trimming cost V 0 bases and J 6 bases; bases outside gene matches: 1. The length of the CDR3 is 14 residues. The CDR3 region is CASSLWTSGTEQYF. The CDR3 region has the DNA TGTGCCAGCAGTTTATGGACTAGCGGGACCGAGCAGTACTTC.

The chain recombines TRBV19 with TRBJ2-7, with a weak D call TRBD1 (6 bases). The CDR3 covers 13 residues. CDR1 LNHDA and CDR2 SQIVND come from the germline V gene (reference sequence). V lost 3 bases, J lost 5 bases, and 11 bases lay in between. The CDR3 DNA sequence: TGTGCCAGTAGTATTAACAGGGACCACGAGCAGTACTTC. Its protein product is CASSINRDHEQYF.